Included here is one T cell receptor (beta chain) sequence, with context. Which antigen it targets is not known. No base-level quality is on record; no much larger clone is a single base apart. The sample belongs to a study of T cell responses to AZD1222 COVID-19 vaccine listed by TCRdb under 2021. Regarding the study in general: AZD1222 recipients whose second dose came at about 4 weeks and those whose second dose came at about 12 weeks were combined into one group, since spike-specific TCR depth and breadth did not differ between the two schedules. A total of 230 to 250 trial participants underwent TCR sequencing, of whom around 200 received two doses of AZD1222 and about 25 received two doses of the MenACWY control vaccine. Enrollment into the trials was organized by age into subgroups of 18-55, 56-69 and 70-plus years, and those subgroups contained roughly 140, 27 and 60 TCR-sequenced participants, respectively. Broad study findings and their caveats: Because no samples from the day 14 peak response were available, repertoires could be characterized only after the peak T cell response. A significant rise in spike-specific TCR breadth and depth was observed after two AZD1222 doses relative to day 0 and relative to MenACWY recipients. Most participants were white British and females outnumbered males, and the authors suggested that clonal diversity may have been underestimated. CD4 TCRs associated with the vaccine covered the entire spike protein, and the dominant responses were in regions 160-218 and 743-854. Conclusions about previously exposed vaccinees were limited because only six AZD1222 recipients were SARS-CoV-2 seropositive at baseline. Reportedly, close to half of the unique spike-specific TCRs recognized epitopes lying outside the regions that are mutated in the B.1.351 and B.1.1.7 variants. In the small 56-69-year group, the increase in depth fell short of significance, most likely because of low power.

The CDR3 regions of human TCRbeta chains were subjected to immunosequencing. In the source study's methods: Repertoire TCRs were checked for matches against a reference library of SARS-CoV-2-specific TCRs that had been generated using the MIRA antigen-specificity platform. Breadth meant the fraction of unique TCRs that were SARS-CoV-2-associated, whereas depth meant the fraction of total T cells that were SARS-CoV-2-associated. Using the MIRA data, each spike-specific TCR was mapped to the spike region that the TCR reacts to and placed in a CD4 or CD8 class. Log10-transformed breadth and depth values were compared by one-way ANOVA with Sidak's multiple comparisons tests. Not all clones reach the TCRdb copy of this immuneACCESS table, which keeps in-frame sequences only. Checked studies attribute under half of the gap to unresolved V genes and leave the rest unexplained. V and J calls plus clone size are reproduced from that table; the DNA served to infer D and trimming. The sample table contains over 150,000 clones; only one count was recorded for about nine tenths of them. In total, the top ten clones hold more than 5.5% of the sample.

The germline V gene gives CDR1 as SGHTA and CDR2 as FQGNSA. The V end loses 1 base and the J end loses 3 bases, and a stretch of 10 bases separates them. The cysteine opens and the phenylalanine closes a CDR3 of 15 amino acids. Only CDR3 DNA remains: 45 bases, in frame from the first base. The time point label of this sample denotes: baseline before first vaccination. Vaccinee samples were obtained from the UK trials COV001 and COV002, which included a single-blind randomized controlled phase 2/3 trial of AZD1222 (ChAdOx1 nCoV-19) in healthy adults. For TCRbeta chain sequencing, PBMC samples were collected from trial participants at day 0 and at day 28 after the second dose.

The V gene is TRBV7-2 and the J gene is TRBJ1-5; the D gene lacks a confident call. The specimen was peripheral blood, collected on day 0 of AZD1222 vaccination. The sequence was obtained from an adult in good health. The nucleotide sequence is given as TGTGCCAGCAGCTTAGAGCGCAGCTCCAATCAGCCCCAGCATTTT. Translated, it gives CASSLERSSNQPQHF. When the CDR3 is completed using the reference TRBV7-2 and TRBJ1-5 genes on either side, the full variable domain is GAGVSQSPSNKVTEKGKDVELRCDPISGHTALYWYRQSLGQGLEFLIYFQGNSAPDKSGLPSDRFSAERTGGSVSTLTIQRTQQEDSAVYLCASSLERSSNQPQHFGDGTRLSIL.